The 10 T cell receptor beta chains below come from one sample, sequenced in a study of T cells in women clearing cervical HPV infection. Only in-frame clones appear in the TCRdb table, and some are missing; sequencing was by immunoSEQ multiplex PCR. Recorded for this sample: about 40,000 clones. What was sequenced was blood buffy coat. Every receptor here comes from a woman between 18 and 70 years old with a cervical HPV16 infection that either progressed to CIN3+ or cleared (not recorded which).

As for this clone: The read halts 3 residues ahead of the CDR3 end, with the missing end drawn from the germline J gene. The chain employs TRBV20-1 and TRBJ1-2; 7 nucleotides align to TRBD1. Germline trimming cut 4 bases from V and 3 bases from J; bases unmatched to any gene: 11. The CDR3 loop spans 15 amino acids. Germline CDR1 DFQATT, CDR2 SNEGSKA (reference sequence). The sequenced part of the CDR3 DNA is TGCAGTGCTACCGGGACAGACACTCGGGACTATGGC. It specifies CSATGTDTRDYG. The CDR3 in full is CSATGTDTRDYGYTF.

Note on this clone: The missing CDR3 end, 3 residues past where the read stops, is filled in from the germline J gene. This sequence joins TRBV2 and TRBJ1-1; TRBD1 might be the D (5 bases). The CDR3 sequence is 14 residues long. CDR1 and CDR2 from the germline V gene are SNHLY and FYNNEI. The V end was cut by 7 bases, the J end by 0 bases, with 12 bases between. The CDR3 protein is CASTAAGLNTEAFF. The CDR3 DNA, read in part, is TGTGCCAGCACGGCGGCAGGGCTGAACACTGAA.

As concerns this clone: The sequence runs out 3 residues before the end of the CDR3; the remainder is reconstructed from the germline J gene. The J gene is TRBJ2-1, the V gene TRBV10-2; 8 nucleotides match TRBD1. CDR1 and CDR2 (germline): WSHSY, SAAADI. Germline trimming cut 8 bases from V and 5 bases from J; bases unmatched to any gene: 8. This CDR3 is 14 amino acids long. CDR3 in amino acids: CASRDRSYNNEQFF. CDR3 DNA (partial): TGCGCCAGCCGGGACAGGTCCTACAACAATGAG.

As for this clone: The DNA ends 3 residues before the CDR3 does, and the rest of the CDR3 is filled in from the germline J gene. V and J are TRBV2 and TRBJ1-6; 9 nucleotides align to TRBD1. The J segment lost 9 bases and the V segment lost 4 bases, leaving 4 bases of the junction unmatched. CDR1 and CDR2 (germline): SNHLY, FYNNEI. The CDR3 runs 14 residues. The sequenced CDR3 bases are TGTGCCAGCAGTGTAACAGGGGGCGGTTCACCC. It translates to CASSVTGGGSP. The CDR3 in full is CASSVTGGGSPLHF.

Concerning this clone itself: Read data end 3 residues before the CDR3 end; the end is taken from the germline J gene. V and J are TRBV28 and TRBJ2-7, with D possibly TRBD2 on 5 matching bases. The CDR3 is 13 residues long. Germline V CDR1 and CDR2: MDHEN, SYDVKM. Trimming removed 5 bases from V and 6 bases from J, with 14 bases in between. The part of the CDR3 DNA that was read is TGTGCCAGCAGTATGGCGTTTGAGGGCGAG. Its protein is CASSMAFEGE. Given in full, the CDR3 is CASSMAFEGEQYF.

Details on this clone: The sequenced fragment ends 3 residues before the CDR3 boundary, so the rest is inferred from the germline J gene. This chain connects TRBV19 to TRBJ2-3; 10 bases map to TRBD2. CDR1 LNHDA and CDR2 SQIVND come from the germline V gene (reference sequence). The CDR3 is 16 amino acids. The CDR3 loop is CASSISGAGGEETQYF. The sequenced CDR3 bases are TGTGCCAGTAGTATTAGCGGAGCGGGAGGGGAAGAGACG.

Comment on this clone: The read gets to within 3 residues of the CDR3 end, and the germline J gene fills in the rest. The chain is built from TRBV19 and TRBJ2-7, with D perhaps TRBD2 (5 bases). The CDR3 extends over 14 amino acids. The V end lost 3 bases, the J end lost 6 bases, and 15 bases lay between the germline ends. Looked up from germline, CDR1 is LNHDA and CDR2 is SQIVND (reference sequence). The sequenced CDR3 bases are TGTGCCAGTAGTATCCCAACGGGCAGCGGCGAG. This sequence encodes CASSIPTGSGE. The entire CDR3 is CASSIPTGSGEQYF.

In the case of this clone: The observed sequence ends 3 residues before the CDR3 terminus, with the missing tail filled in from the germline J gene. The chain combines TRBV7-9 with TRBJ2-5; 9 nucleotides align to TRBD1. V lost 1 base, J lost 5 bases, and 5 bases stayed unmatched. The CDR3 spans 15 residues. Germline assignment: CDR1 SEHNR and CDR2 FQNEAQ (reference sequence). The CDR3: CASSLVGQGSETQYF. Incomplete CDR3 DNA: TGTGCCAGCAGCTTAGTCGGACAGGGGTCGGAGACC.

On this clone: One end of the junction does not line up with germline, which may come from a read error. The observed sequence ends 3 residues before the CDR3 terminus, with the missing tail filled in from the germline J gene. In the same sample, other DNA sequences code for this CDR3. The chain carries TRBV6-1 and TRBJ1-3; D possibly corresponds to TRBD1 (5 bases). The CDR3 covers 16 residues. The germline V gene encodes CDR1 MNHNS and CDR2 SASEGT. CDR3 sequence: CASSEAQGASGNTIYF. Partial CDR3 DNA: TGTGCCAGCAGTGAAGCCCAGGGAGCCTCTGGAAACACG.

As concerns this clone: The CDR3 end falls 3 residues outside the read, so it is completed with the germline J gene. The chain couples TRBV7-9 to TRBJ2-2; D gene ambiguous. This CDR3 spans 12 amino acids. CDR1 and CDR2 from the germline V gene are SEHNR and FQNEAQ (reference sequence). V was clipped by 4 bases and J by 5 bases, with 5 bases between them. Here the CDR3 reads CASSSGTGELFF. The sequenced CDR3 bases are TGTGCCAGCAGCTCCGGGACCGGGGAG.